This TCR beta chain comes out of a study of T cell repertoires in cytomegalovirus infection. There are a few counts of this clonotype. V was trimmed by 6 bases and J by 2 bases, leaving 7 bases between them. Germline-derived CDR1 and CDR2 are MDHEN and SYDVKM. The CDR3 spans 13 residues. TCRdb re-called the reads through MiXCR, storing one row per CDR3 protein. The sample lists approximately 100,000 distinct CDR3 sequences; 23% were seen once. This TCR was sampled from a human donor in good health (CMV status not recorded). Some clones in this sample may be carry-over from other donors' samples. V and J are TRBV28 and TRBJ2-2; D is unclear. Sequenced sample: CD8+ T cells from PBMCs. The CDR3 loop reads CASRVLNTGELFF. For the CDR3, the DNA is TGTGCCAGCAGGGTCCTTAACACCGGGGAGCTGTTTTTT.